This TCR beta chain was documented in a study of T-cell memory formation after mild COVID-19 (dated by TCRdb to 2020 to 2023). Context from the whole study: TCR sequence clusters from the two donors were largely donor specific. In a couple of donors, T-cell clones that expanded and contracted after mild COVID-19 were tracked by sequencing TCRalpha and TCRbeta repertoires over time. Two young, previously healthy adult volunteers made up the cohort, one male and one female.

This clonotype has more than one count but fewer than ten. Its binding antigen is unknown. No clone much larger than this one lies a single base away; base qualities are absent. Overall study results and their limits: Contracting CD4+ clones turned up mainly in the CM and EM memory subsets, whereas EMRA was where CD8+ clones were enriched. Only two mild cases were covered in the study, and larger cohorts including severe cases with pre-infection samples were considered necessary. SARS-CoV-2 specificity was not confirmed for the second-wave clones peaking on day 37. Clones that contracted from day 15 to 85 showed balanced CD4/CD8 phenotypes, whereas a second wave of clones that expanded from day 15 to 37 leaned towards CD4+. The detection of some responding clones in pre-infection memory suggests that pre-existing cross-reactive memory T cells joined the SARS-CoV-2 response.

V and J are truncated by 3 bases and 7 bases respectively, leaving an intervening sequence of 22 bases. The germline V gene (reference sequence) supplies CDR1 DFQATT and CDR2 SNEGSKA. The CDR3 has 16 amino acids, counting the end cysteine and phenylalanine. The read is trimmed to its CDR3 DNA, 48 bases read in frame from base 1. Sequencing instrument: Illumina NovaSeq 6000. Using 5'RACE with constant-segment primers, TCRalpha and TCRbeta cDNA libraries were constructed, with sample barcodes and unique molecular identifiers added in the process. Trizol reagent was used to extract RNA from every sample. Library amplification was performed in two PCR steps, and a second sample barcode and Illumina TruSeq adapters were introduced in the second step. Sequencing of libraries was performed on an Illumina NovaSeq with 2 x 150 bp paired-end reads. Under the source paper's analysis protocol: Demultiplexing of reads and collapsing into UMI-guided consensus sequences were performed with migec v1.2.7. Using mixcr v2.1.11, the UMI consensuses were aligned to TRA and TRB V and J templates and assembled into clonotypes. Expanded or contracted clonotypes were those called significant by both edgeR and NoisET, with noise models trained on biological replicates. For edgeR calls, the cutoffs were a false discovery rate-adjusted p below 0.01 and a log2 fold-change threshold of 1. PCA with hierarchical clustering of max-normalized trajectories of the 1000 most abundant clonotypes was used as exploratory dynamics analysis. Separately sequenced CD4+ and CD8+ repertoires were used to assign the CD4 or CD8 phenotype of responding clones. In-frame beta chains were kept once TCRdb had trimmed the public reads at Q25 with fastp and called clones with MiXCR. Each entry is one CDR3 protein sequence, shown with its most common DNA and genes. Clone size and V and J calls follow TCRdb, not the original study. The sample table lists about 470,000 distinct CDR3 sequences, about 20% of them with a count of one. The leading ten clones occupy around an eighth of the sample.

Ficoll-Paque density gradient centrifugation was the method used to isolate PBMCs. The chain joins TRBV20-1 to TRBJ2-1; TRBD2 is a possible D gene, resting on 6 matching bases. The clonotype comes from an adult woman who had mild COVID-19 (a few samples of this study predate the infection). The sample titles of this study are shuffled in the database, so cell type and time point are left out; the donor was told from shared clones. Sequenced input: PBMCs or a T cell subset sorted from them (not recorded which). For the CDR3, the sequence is CSASRLEGARGNEQFF. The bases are TGCAGTGCTAGCCGACTAGAAGGGGCAAGGGGAAATGAGCAGTTCTTC.